Listed here are 10 T cell receptor beta chains from one sample, sequenced in a study of blood T cell repertoires in COVID-19 (dated by TCRdb to about 2020). Library creation used the immunoSEQ multiplex PCR assay. Entries here come from immuneACCESS through TCRdb and include only in-frame sequences with V and J called. Some clones fail to appear in such tables; in the studies checked, an unresolved V gene covers under half of the shortfall, and the cause of the remainder is unknown. For this sample there are approximately 290,000 clones; approximately 83% appear just once. Approximately 14% of the sample is held by the ten biggest clonotypes. The material sequenced was peripheral blood. All receptors come from a person between 65 and 79 years old with COVID-19, enrolled during active disease.

The chain combines TRBV19 with TRBJ2-3; 9 nucleotides align to TRBD2. The V and J ends lost 8 bases and 2 bases, in that order; junction bases with no gene match: 14. The V gene's germline CDR1 is LNHDA and CDR2 SQIVND (reference sequence). The CDR3 is 17 amino acids. CDR3 region: CASLATPAGGSTDTQYF. In nucleotides, the CDR3 is TGTGCCAGTCTAGCTACCCCCGCGGGAGGGTCCACAGATACGCAGTATTTT.

The rearrangement joins TRBV10-3 to TRBJ2-5; 12 bases map to TRBD2. CDR1 and CDR2 (germline): ENHRY, SYGVKD. There are 16 residues in the CDR3. J was trimmed by 4 bases and V by 0 bases; bases with no gene match: 3. The CDR3 DNA sequence: TGTGCCATCAGTGAGTCGGCTAGCGGGGGGGGAGAGACCCAGTACTTC. This sequence encodes CAISESASGGGETQYF.

Regarding this clone: Other nucleotide sequences from this sample produce the same CDR3. The chain employs TRBV28 and TRBJ2-7; no firm D call. Germline V gene sequence: CDR1 MDHEN, CDR2 SYDVKM. V dropped 4 bases and J dropped 0 bases, with 7 bases sitting between them. The CDR3 runs to 13 residues. The CDR3 DNA reads TGTGCCAGCAGTTCGACACCCTCCTACGAGCAGTACTTC. Amino acids: CASSSTPSYEQYF.

The rearrangement uses TRBV7-3 and TRBJ1-4; TRBD1 agrees at 7 bases. CDR3 size: 16 residues. The germline gives CDR1 SGHTA, CDR2 FQGTGA. V dropped 5 bases and J dropped 3; count of bases not matched to a gene: 9. In nucleotides, the CDR3 is TGTGCCAGCAGCGTACATCCGGGACAGCCTAATGAAAAACTGTTTTTT. Amino acid sequence: CASSVHPGQPNEKLFF.

This clone was seen only a few times. V usage is TRBV11-3 and J usage is TRBJ2-7; D gene uncertain. V was cut by 4 bases and J by 3 bases, with 10 bases left in between. CDR3 size: 13 residues. Germline CDR1 reads SGHNT; CDR2 reads YENEEA. The CDR3 is CASSSRPDYEQYF. CDR3 sequence (DNA): TGTGCCAGCAGCTCCCGCCCAGACTACGAGCAGTACTTC.

The chain links TRBV6-2 or TRBV6-3 to TRBJ1-4; D is unclear. Trimming cost V 6 bases and J 1 base, with 9 bases left between them. The CDR3 runs 14 residues. Per the germline V gene, CDR1 is MNHEY and CDR2 is SVGEGT. The DNA of the CDR3 is TGTGCCAGCAGCGACGGGAGAACTAATGAAAAACTGTTTTTT. This codes for CASSDGRTNEKLFF.

This clone was seen only a few times. This sequence joins TRBV6-2 or TRBV6-3 and TRBJ1-1, with D perhaps TRBD1 (5 bases). Germline V gene lookup returns CDR1 MNHEY and CDR2 SVGEGT. The V end lost 2 bases, the J end lost 10 bases, and 11 bases lay between the germline ends. This CDR3 spans 12 amino acids. This CDR3 is CASSYTTDRAFF. CDR3 sequence (DNA): TGTGCCAGCAGTTACACGACAGACCGAGCTTTCTTT.

The chain recombines TRBV7-6 with TRBJ2-7, with 8 bases aligning to TRBD2. The ends lost 5 bases at V and 6 bases at J; junction bases unmatched: 21. Germline CDR1 SGHVS, CDR2 FNYEAQ. The CDR3 is made up of 18 amino acids. The CDR3 loop reads CASSPRTPGTRSRFEQYF. The CDR3 nucleotides read TGTGCCAGCAGCCCCCGTACCCCCGGGACTAGGTCACGTTTCGAGCAGTACTTC.

This chain joins TRBV5-1 and TRBJ2-1; weak D call: TRBD1 (5 bases). The CDR3 is made up of 14 amino acids. Between the trimmed V and J ends, which lost 4 bases and 6 bases, there was a span of 14 bases. In germline, CDR1 is SGHRS, CDR2 YFSETQ. In DNA, the CDR3 is TGCGCCAGCAGCAAAGAAACAGGTTTCAATGAGCAGTTCTTC. Amino acid sequence: CASSKETGFNEQFF.

The chain has TRBV5-1 and TRBJ1-3, with D possibly being TRBD1 (5 bases). The germline CDR1 and CDR2 sequences are SGHRS and YFSETQ. Trimming cost V 0 bases and J 0 bases, with 7 bases left between them. The CDR3 has 15 amino acids. CDR3 loop: CASSLDGGSGNTIYF. CDR3 bases: TGCGCCAGCAGCTTGGACGGGGGCTCTGGAAACACCATATATTTT.